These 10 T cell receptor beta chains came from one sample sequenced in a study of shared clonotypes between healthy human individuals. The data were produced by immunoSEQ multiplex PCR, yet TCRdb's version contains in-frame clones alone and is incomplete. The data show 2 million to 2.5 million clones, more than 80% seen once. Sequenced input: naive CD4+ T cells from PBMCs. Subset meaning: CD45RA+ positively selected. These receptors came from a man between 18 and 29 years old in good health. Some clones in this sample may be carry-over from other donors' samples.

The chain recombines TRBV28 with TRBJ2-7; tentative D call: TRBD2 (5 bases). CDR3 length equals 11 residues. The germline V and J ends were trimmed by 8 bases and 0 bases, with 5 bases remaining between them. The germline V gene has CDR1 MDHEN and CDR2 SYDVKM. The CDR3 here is CASEGSYEQYF. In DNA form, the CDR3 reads TGTGCCAGCGAGGGCTCCTACGAGCAGTACTTC. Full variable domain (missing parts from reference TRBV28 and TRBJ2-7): DVKVTQSSRYLVKRTGEKVFLECVQDMDHENMFWYRQDPGLGLRLIYFSYDVKMKEKGDIPEGYSVSREKKERFSLILESASTNQTSMYLCASEGSYEQYFGPGTRLTVT.

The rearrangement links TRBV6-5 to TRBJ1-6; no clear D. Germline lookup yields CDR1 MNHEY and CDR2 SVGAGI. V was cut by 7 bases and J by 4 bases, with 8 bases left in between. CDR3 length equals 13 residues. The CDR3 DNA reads TGTGCCAGCACCAACCTTTATAATTCACCCCTCCACTTT. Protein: CASTNLYNSPLHF.

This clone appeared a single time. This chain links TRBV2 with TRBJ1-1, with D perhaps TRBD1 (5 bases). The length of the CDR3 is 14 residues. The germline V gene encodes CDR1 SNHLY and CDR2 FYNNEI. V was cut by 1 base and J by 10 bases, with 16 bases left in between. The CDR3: CASSEDLGASRAFF. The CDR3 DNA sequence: TGTGCCAGCAGTGAAGACCTCGGGGCCTCTAGAGCTTTCTTT.

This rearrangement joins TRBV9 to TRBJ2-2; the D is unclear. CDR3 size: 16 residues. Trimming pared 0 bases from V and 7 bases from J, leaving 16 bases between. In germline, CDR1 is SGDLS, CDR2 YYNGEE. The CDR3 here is CASSVANQKPFGELFF. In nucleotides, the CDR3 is TGTGCCAGCAGCGTAGCTAACCAAAAGCCGTTCGGGGAGCTGTTTTTT. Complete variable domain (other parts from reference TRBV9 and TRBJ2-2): DSGVTQTPKHLITATGQRVTLRCSPRSGDLSVYWYQQSLDQGLQFLIQYYNGEERAKGNILERFSAQQFPDLHSELNLSSLELGDSALYFCASSVANQKPFGELFFGEGSRLTVL.

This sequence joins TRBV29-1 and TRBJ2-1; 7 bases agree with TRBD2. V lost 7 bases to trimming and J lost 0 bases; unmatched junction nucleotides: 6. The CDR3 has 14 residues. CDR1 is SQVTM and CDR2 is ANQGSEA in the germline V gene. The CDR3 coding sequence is TGCAGCGCAGAGCGGGGAAGCTCCTACAATGAGCAGTTCTTC. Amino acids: CSAERGSSYNEQFF.

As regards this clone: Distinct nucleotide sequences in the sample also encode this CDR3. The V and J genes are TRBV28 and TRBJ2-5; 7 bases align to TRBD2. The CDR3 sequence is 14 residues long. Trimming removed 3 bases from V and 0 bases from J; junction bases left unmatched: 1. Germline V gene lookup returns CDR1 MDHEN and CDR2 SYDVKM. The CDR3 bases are TGTGCCAGCAGTTTGGCGGGAGACCAAGAGACCCAGTACTTC. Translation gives CASSLAGDQETQYF.

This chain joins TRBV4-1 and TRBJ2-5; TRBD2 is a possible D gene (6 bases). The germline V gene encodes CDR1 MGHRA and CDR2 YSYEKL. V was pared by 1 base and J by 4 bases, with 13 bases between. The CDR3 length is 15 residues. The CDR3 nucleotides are TGCGCCAGCAGCCAAGTGGGGCTAGCGATAGAGACCCAGTACTTC. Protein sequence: CASSQVGLAIETQYF.

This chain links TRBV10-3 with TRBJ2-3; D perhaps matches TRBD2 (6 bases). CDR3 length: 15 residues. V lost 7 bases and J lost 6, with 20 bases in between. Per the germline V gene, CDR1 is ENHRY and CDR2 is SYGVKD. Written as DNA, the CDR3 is TGTGCCATCAACTCTCTGGGCGGGATGGCGGATACGCAGTATTTT. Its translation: CAINSLGGMADTQYF.

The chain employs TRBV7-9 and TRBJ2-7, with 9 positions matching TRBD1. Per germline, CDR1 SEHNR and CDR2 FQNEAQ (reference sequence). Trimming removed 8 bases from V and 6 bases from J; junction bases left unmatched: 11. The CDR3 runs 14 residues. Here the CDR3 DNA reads TGTGCCAGCTCAAAAGGGGGACAGGGCGGCGAGCAGTACTTC. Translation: CASSKGGQGGEQYF.

CDR3 sequence: CASSFRPGQGFWKQYF. CDR3 bases: TGTGCCAGCAGCTTCCGGCCCGGACAGGGATTCTGGAAGCAGTACTTC. This chain uses TRBV5-6 with TRBJ2-7; 8 nucleotides agree with TRBD1. CDR1 SGHDT and CDR2 YYEEEE come from the germline V gene. J was trimmed by 8 bases and V by 2 bases; bases with no gene match: 15. CDR3 length: 16 amino acids.